These T cell receptor beta chains were read from a single sample in a study of cytomegalovirus exposure and HLA in healthy donors. Clones were read by immunoSEQ multiplex PCR, and TCRdb kept only the in-frame ones, dropping some. The sample data list some 33,000 clones. Sequenced sample: PBMCs. The receptors originated from a female donor in good health and CMV-seronegative. The CDR3 runs from the conserved cysteine through the conserved F or W. A D gene is named only where the DNA matches it firmly.

>TRBJ2-1|TRBV7-2|TRBD1
CASSFRQGANEQFF
TGTGCCAGCAGCTTCAGACAGGGGGCGAATGAGCAGTTCTTC
>TRBJ2-7|TRBV7-2|TRBD2
CASSLAGGSSYEQYF
TGTGCCAGCAGTTTAGCGGGGGGGAGCTCCTACGAGCAGTACTTC
>TRBJ2-1|TRBV10-1|.
CASSGTLAPHEQFF
TGCGCCAGCAGTGGAACTCTAGCGCCCCATGAGCAGTTCTTC
>TRBJ2-7|TRBV20-1|.
CSAPNGVQYF
TGCAGTGCCCCAAACGGGGTTCAGTACTTC
>TRBJ2-2|TRBV28|.
CASSPGDHNTGELFF
TGTGCCAGCAGCCCCGGGGATCATAACACCGGGGAGCTGTTTTTT
>TRBJ2-3|TRBV25-1|.
CASSGPWTEQSSTDTQYF
TGTGCCAGCAGTGGTCCCTGGACAGAGCAATCTAGCACAGATACGCAGTATTTT
>TRBJ2-3|TRBV19|TRBD2
CASSTRAGGWASTDTQYF
TGTGCCAGTAGTACCCGAGCGGGGGGGTGGGCAAGCACAGATACGCAGTATTTT
>TRBJ1-4|TRBV30|.
CAWSRVRGLDEKLFF
TGTGCCTGGAGCCGGGTAAGGGGTTTGGATGAAAAACTGTTTTTT
>TRBJ2-3|TRBV6-4|TRBD1
CASSEQGATDTQYF
TGTGCCAGCAGTGAGCAGGGGGCCACAGATACGCAGTATTTT
>TRBJ1-6|TRBV4-3|.
CASSQFRYNSPLHF
TGCGCCAGCAGCCAATTTAGATATAATTCACCCCTCCACTTT
>TRBJ2-2|TRBV5-1|TRBD1
CASSLSGTGIAGELFF
TGCGCCAGCAGCTTGTCTGGGACAGGAATTGCCGGGGAGCTGTTTTTT
>TRBJ1-2|TRBV5-4|TRBD1
CASSFAGQGKYGYTF
TGTGCCAGCAGCTTCGCCGGACAGGGAAAATATGGCTACACCTTC
>TRBJ2-7|TRBV29-1|.
CSVERGAPGYEQYF
TGCAGCGTTGAACGAGGAGCCCCGGGGTACGAGCAGTACTTC
>TRBJ2-1|TRBV20-1|.
CSAGRYNEQFF
TGCAGTGCTGGCAGATACAATGAGCAGTTCTTC
>TRBJ2-7|TRBV7-3|TRBD1
CASSRQGQGYEQYF
TGTGCCAGCAGTCGTCAGGGACAGGGCTACGAGCAGTACTTC
>TRBJ2-7|TRBV6-1|TRBD1
CASLQGAMVNEQYF
TGTGCCAGCCTCCAGGGGGCGATGGTAAACGAGCAGTACTTC
>TRBJ2-1|TRBV5-4|.
CASSLGRVARYNEQFF
TGTGCCAGCAGCTTGGGCCGAGTAGCGAGATACAATGAGCAGTTCTTC
>TRBJ2-7|TRBV5-4|TRBD2
CASSFLAAPYEQYF
TGTGCCAGCAGCTTCCTAGCGGCCCCTTACGAGCAGTACTTC
>TRBJ2-5|TRBV28|TRBD1
CASTLAGRGKLQETQYF
TGTGCCAGCACCCTGGCCGGCAGGGGGAAACTCCAAGAGACCCAGTACTTC
>TRBJ1-1|TRBV14|.
CASSRGRYTEAFF
TGTGCCAGCAGCCGGGGGAGGTACACTGAAGCTTTCTTT
>TRBJ2-4|TRBV27|.
CASTTLLEPYIQYF
TGTGCCAGCACCACTTTGTTGGAGCCTTACATTCAGTACTTC
>TRBJ1-1|TRBV11-2|.
CASSLGGPEAFF
TGTGCCAGCAGCTTAGGAGGTCCTGAAGCTTTCTTT
>TRBJ2-3|TRBV19|TRBD1
CASSEQGETDTQYF
TGTGCCAGTAGTGAGCAGGGGGAAACAGATACGCAGTATTTT
>TRBJ2-1|TRBV13|.
CASSSPGGGVYNEQFF
TGTGCCAGCAGCTCCCCGGGCGGCGGGGTCTACAATGAGCAGTTCTTC
>TRBJ2-1|TRBV29-1|.
CSVGQSLYNEQFF
TGCAGCGTTGGGCAGTCCTTATACAATGAGCAGTTCTTC
>TRBJ2-3|TRBV4-1|.
CASSQDQGDTQYF
TGCGCCAGCAGCCAAGATCAGGGGGATACGCAGTATTTT
>TRBJ1-3|TRBV18|.
CASSPPGSGNTIYF
TGTGCCAGCTCACCCCCGGGCTCTGGAAACACCATATATTTT
>TRBJ1-1|TRBV5-6|.
CASSLGRAVRTEAFF
TGTGCCAGCAGCTTGGGGCGGGCGGTTAGGACTGAAGCTTTCTTT
>TRBJ2-3|TRBV10-2|TRBD2
CASSRGGTDTQYF
TGCGCCAGCTCCCGGGGGGGCACAGATACGCAGTATTTT
>TRBJ2-5|TRBV6-4|TRBD2
CASSERGGQETQYF
TGTGCCAGCAGTGAGCGGGGGGGCCAAGAGACCCAGTACTTC
>TRBJ2-5|TRBV6-1|TRBD2
CASSVERGGAETQYF
TGTGCCAGCAGTGTGGAGCGGGGGGGCGCGGAGACCCAGTACTTC
>TRBJ1-5|TRBV4-1|.
CASSQSRSSAQHF
TGCGCCAGCAGCCAATCACGGAGTTCAGCCCAGCATTTT
>TRBJ1-5|TRBV2|.
CASSEKRDQPQHF
TGTGCCAGCAGTGAAAAGAGGGATCAGCCCCAGCATTTT
>TRBJ2-2|TRBV18|.
CASSLQGNTGELFF
TGTGCCAGCTCCCTACAGGGGAACACCGGGGAGCTGTTTTTT
>TRBJ1-2|TRBV4-3|.
CASSQDGEGRYGYTF
TGCGCCAGCAGCCAAGATGGGGAGGGACGCTATGGCTACACCTTC
>TRBJ1-1|TRBV29-1|TRBD1
CSVSLTGARAEAFF
TGCAGCGTTTCCCTGACAGGGGCCAGAGCTGAAGCTTTCTTT
>TRBJ2-2|TRBV6-5|.
CASTRGGNTGELFF
TGTGCCAGCACCAGAGGGGGGAACACCGGGGAGCTGTTTTTT
>TRBJ2-5|TRBV13|TRBD2
CASRRAGTSGGAGKGTQYF
TGTGCCAGCAGGCGCGCCGGGACTAGCGGGGGGGCCGGCAAGGGGACCCAGTACTTC
>TRBJ1-2|TRBV7-3|TRBD1
CASSPDRDGGYTF
TGTGCCAGCAGCCCCGACAGGGATGGTGGCTACACCTTC
>TRBJ2-7|TRBV5-4|.
CASSLPAGQGYEQYF
TGTGCCAGCAGCCTCCCGGCAGGGCAAGGATACGAGCAGTACTTC
>TRBJ1-2|TRBV29-1|.
CSVAADPGYGYTF
TGCAGCGTTGCCGCCGATCCAGGCTATGGCTACACCTTC
>TRBJ2-4|TRBV4-1|TRBD1
CASSQPFTGGGLDIQYF
TGCGCCAGCAGCCAACCCTTCACAGGGGGCGGGTTAGACATTCAGTACTTC
>TRBJ1-1|TRBV9|TRBD1
CASNTGVGTEAFF
TGTGCCAGCAACACAGGGGTTGGCACTGAAGCTTTCTTT
>TRBJ2-7|TRBV19|.
CASSMVQRPYEQYF
TGTGCCAGTAGTATGGTTCAGCGACCCTACGAGCAGTACTTC
>TRBJ1-1|TRBV7-2|.
CASSLAFRASNTEAFF
TGTGCCAGCAGCTTAGCTTTCAGGGCTTCGAACACTGAAGCTTTCTTT
>TRBJ2-1|TRBV7-3|TRBD1
CASSRLPTQTGGPSNEQFF
TGTGCCAGCAGCCGCCTCCCGACCCAGACAGGGGGCCCTTCCAATGAGCAGTTCTTC
>TRBJ2-7|TRBV5-1|.
CASSPEVGNEQYF
TGCGCCAGCAGCCCGGAGGTGGGGAACGAGCAGTACTTC
>TRBJ2-7|TRBV7-2|.
CASSDPRGSYEQYF
TGTGCCAGCAGCGACCCCAGGGGATCCTACGAGCAGTACTTC